The 19 T cell receptor beta chains below come from one sample, sequenced in a study of shared clonotypes between healthy human individuals. CD45RO-negative, CCR7-positively selected cells formed the naive CD8 fraction, excluding terminally differentiated effector memory CD45RA+ cells. The protocol was immunoSEQ multiplex PCR, while the TCRdb copy is restricted to in-frame clones and leaves out a portion. The data show some 1,900,000 clones, about 95% seen once. Material for sequencing was naive CD8+ T cells sorted from blood. These receptors came from a man between 18 and 29 years old in good health.

Worth noting for this clone: This sample includes further DNA sequences coding for the same CDR3. This chain connects TRBV18 to TRBJ1-4; D may be TRBD1 (6 bases). The CDR3 runs 14 residues. The V end lost 0 bases, the J end lost 8 bases, and 10 bases lay between the germline ends. Germline V gives CDR1 KGHSH, CDR2 LQKENI. CDR3 amino acids: CASSPPTGREKLFF. DNA for the CDR3: TGTGCCAGCTCACCACCCACAGGGAGGGAAAAACTGTTTTTT.

The table lists this clone with a count of one. The V gene is TRBV2, the J gene TRBJ2-2, with D maybe TRBD2 (5 bases). There are 17 residues in the CDR3. Germline CDR1 is SNHLY and CDR2 is FYNNEI. Trimming stripped 1 base from V and 0 bases from J, with 12 bases between. The CDR3 region has the DNA TGTGCCAGCAGTGAAGGGTCTAGCAGCTCGAACACCGGGGAGCTGTTTTTT. Translated: CASSEGSSSSNTGELFF.

The rearrangement joins TRBV5-4 to TRBJ2-7; 10 bases map to TRBD1. The CDR3 is 14 amino acids. Germline V gene data show CDR1 as SGHNT and CDR2 as YYREEE (reference sequence). V was pared by 9 bases and J by 0 bases, with 6 bases of the junction left unmatched. CDR3 DNA sequence: TGTGCCACCGGCGGGACAGGGGACTCCTACGAGCAGTACTTC. It encodes CATGGTGDSYEQYF.

On this clone itself: Mismatch with germline at one junction end may stem from a read error. The rearrangement joins TRBV7-7 to TRBJ2-7; no clear D gene. Germline V CDR1 and CDR2: SSHAT, FNYEAQ (reference sequence). The CDR3 loop spans 14 amino acids. This CDR3 is CASSPRPLLYEQYF. The CDR3 DNA follows: TGTGCTAGCAGCCCCAGGCCGCTTCTCTACGAGCAGTACTTC.

This clone occurred once. J is TRBJ1-3 and V is TRBV5-6; the D gene is possibly TRBD1 (6 bases). V lost 0 bases, J lost 2 bases, and 18 bases lay in between. This CDR3 comprises 18 residues. Germline V gene sequence: CDR1 SGHDT, CDR2 YYEEEE. The CDR3 loop reads CASSLGVWGLSTGNTIYF. The CDR3 DNA reads TGTGCCAGCAGCTTGGGTGTGTGGGGGCTCTCGACTGGAAACACCATATATTTT.

On this clone itself: The same CDR3 can be traced to other DNA sequences in this sample. The genes are TRBV19 and TRBJ2-7; no reliable D call. There are 12 residues in the CDR3. V lost 5 bases, J lost 0 bases, and 5 bases lay in between. Germline V gene sequence: CDR1 LNHDA, CDR2 SQIVND (reference sequence). CDR3 DNA: TGTGCCAGTAGTCCCAGCTCCTACGAGCAGTACTTC. Residues: CASSPSSYEQYF.

The chain is built from TRBV4-1 and TRBJ2-7; D might be TRBD1 or TRBD2, each matching 5 bases. The V and J ends lost 4 bases and 2 bases respectively, with 12 bases between them. This CDR3 is 14 amino acids long. CDR1 and CDR2 from the germline V gene are MGHRA and YSYEKL. CDR3 nucleotides: TGCGCCAGCAGCCCGGGACCGAACACCTACGAGCAGTACTTC. This translates into CASSPGPNTYEQYF.

The rearrangement joins TRBV7-9 to TRBJ2-1; tentative D call: TRBD1 (7 bases). Trimming took off 4 bases at V and 4 bases at J, with 20 bases between the two ends. Looked up from germline, CDR1 is SEHNR and CDR2 is FQNEAQ (reference sequence). The CDR3 covers 17 residues. The CDR3 spells CASSSPEMQGGYNEQFF. The DNA of the CDR3 is TGTGCCAGCAGCTCCCCCGAAATGCAGGGGGGTTACAATGAGCAGTTCTTC.

The rearrangement uses TRBV7-8 and TRBJ1-4, with 11 bases aligning to TRBD1. V gave up 1 base and J gave up 7 bases; unmatched junction bases: 5. CDR1 is SGHVS, CDR2 FQNEAQ, per germline. This CDR3 spans 16 amino acids. CDR3 coding DNA: TGTGCCAGCAGCTTAGGAAGGACAGGGGGCCGTGAAAAACTGTTTTTT. Translating it yields CASSLGRTGGREKLFF.

A few counts support this clone. The gene calls are TRBV9 and TRBJ2-2, with no clear D. This CDR3 contains 12 residues. V was trimmed by 3 bases and J by 6 bases, leaving 6 bases between them. Germline loops: CDR1 SGDLS, CDR2 YYNGEE. The CDR3: CASSADPGELFF. In nucleotides, the CDR3 is TGTGCCAGCAGCGCCGACCCCGGGGAGCTGTTTTTT.

This chain joins TRBV7-2 and TRBJ2-1, with 7 bases identical to TRBD2. V shed 2 bases and J 8 bases; nucleotides not matched to a gene: 12. There are 16 residues in the CDR3. CDR1 SGHTA and CDR2 FQGNSA come from the germline V gene. CDR3 sequence reads: CASSLSGRSLRDEQFF. The DNA for the CDR3 is TGTGCCAGCAGCTTATCCGGGAGGTCCCTCAGGGATGAGCAGTTCTTC.

This sequence joins TRBV4-1 and TRBJ2-7; TRBD2 matches at 7 bases. Germline V gene lookup returns CDR1 MGHRA and CDR2 YSYEKL. J lost 4 bases, V lost 7 bases, and 16 bases had no gene match. The CDR3 sequence is 16 residues long. DNA of the CDR3: TGCGCCAGCACCCCGGATAGCGGGCAGCTTGGATACGAGCAGTACTTC. Its protein is CASTPDSGQLGYEQYF.

V gene TRBV4-1 combines with J gene TRBJ2-5, with 7 nucleotides matching TRBD1. The germline CDR1 and CDR2 sequences are MGHRA and YSYEKL. The CDR3 runs 15 residues. After removal of 4 bases from V and 4 bases from J, the junction contained 9 bases not matched to a gene. The CDR3 DNA sequence: TGCGCCAGCAGCCGCCTACAGGGGCGGAGAGAGACCCAGTACTTC. Its translation: CASSRLQGRRETQYF.

Only a few counts were recorded for this clone. V and J are TRBV11-2 and TRBJ1-2; no clear D. Germline loops: CDR1 SGHAT, CDR2 FQNNGV. CDR3 length: 12 residues. Trimming cost V 3 bases and J 6 bases, with 8 bases left between them. The CDR3 loop is CASSLTRDGYTF. The CDR3 nucleotides are TGTGCCAGCAGCTTGACGCGGGATGGCTACACCTTC.

The CDR3 nucleotides read TGTGCCAGCAGCTTGAGGACTAGCGGGAGTTTAACCTACGAGCAGTACTTC. As protein: CASSLRTSGSLTYEQYF. The V call is TRBV7-8, the J call TRBJ2-7; 13 positions agree with TRBD2. Germline values: CDR1 SGHVS, CDR2 FQNEAQ. This CDR3 has 17 residues. V was pared by 3 bases and J by 2 bases, with 7 bases of the junction left unmatched.

The rearrangement uses TRBV5-5 and TRBJ1-1; no definite D call. The CDR3 length is 15 residues. Trimming pared 2 bases from V and 0 bases from J, leaving 11 bases between. The germline V gene has CDR1 SGHKS and CDR2 YYEKEE (reference sequence). The CDR3 reads CASSFFTNMNTEAFF. The DNA of the CDR3 is TGTGCCAGCAGCTTTTTCACCAACATGAACACTGAAGCTTTCTTT.

The V gene is TRBV7-9, the J gene TRBJ2-1, with D possibly being TRBD2 (6 bases). Trimming left V 5 bases short and J 5 bases short, with 16 bases between. CDR1 and CDR2 from the germline V gene are SEHNR and FQNEAQ (reference sequence). The CDR3 totals 15 residues. CDR3 amino acids: CASSEAAGTDNEQFF. The CDR3 bases are TGTGCCAGCAGCGAGGCGGCGGGAACTGACAATGAGCAGTTCTTC.

The V call is TRBV5-4, the J call TRBJ2-3, with a possible D match to TRBD2 (5 bases). The CDR3 is 13 residues long. V lost 3 bases and J 4 bases, leaving 9 bases between the germline ends. Germline V lookup: CDR1 SGHNT, CDR2 YYREEE (reference sequence). The CDR3 here is CASSSPDSDTQYF. The CDR3 DNA sequence: TGTGCCAGCAGCTCCCCGGACTCAGATACGCAGTATTTT.

The V and J genes are TRBV6-1 and TRBJ2-7; possible D gene TRBD1, 5 bases. The CDR3 is made up of 11 amino acids. V was cut by 5 bases and J by 6 bases, with 8 bases left in between. Germline-derived CDR1 and CDR2 are MNHNS and SASEGT. This chain's CDR3 is CASSLGVEQYF. CDR3 coding DNA: TGTGCCAGCAGTTTAGGGGTCGAGCAGTACTTC.